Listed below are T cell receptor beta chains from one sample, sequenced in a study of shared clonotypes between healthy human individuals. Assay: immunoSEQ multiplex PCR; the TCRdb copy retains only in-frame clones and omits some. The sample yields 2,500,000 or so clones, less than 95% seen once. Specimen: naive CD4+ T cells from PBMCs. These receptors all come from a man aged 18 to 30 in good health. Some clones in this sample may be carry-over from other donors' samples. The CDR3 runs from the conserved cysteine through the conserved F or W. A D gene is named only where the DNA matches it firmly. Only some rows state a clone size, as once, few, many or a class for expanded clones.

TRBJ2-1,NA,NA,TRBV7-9,TGTGCCAGCAGCTTATCCGGGGTAGGCAATGAGCAGTTCTTC,CASSLSGVGNEQFF
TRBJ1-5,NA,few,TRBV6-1,TGTGCCAGCAGCGCTTTTGAGTTCAGCAATCAGCCCCAGCATTTT,CASSAFEFSNQPQHF
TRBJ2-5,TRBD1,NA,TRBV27,TGTGCCAGCAGTTCAACAGGGGGCGCCGAGACCCAGTACTTC,CASSSTGGAETQYF
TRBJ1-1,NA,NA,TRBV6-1,TGTGCCAGCAGTGAAGCGCTTCCGGGACACACGAACACTGAAGCTTTCTTT,CASSEALPGHTNTEAFF
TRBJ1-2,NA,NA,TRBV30,TGTGCCTGGACCCGACTCATCCGGGGCTACACCTTC,CAWTRLIRGYTF
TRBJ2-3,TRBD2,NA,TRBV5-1,TGCGCCAGCAGCCTTGGACTAGCGGAGAGCACAGATACGCAGTATTTT,CASSLGLAESTDTQYF
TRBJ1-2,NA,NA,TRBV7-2,TGTGCCAGCAGCTTAGAGCAGGGCGGTGGAGGTGGCTACACCTTC,CASSLEQGGGGGYTF
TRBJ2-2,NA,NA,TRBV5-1,TGCGCCAGCAGCTTGTTCACCGGGGAGCTGTTTTTT,CASSLFTGELFF
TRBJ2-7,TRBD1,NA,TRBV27,TGTGCCAGCAGACAAGGACAGGGCTCCTACGAGCAGTACTTC,CASRQGQGSYEQYF
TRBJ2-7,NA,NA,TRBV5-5,TGTGCCAGCAGCTTGGTCGCCGGGACATACGAGCAGTACTTC,CASSLVAGTYEQYF
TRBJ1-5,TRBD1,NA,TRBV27,TGTGCCAGCCGTGGGGACAGGGGGAATCAGCCCCAGCATTTT,CASRGDRGNQPQHF
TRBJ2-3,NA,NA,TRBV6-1,TGTGCCAGCAGTGATTACCTAGCGAAGGAGTATACGCAGTATTTT,CASSDYLAKEYTQYF
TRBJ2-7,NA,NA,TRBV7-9,TGTGCCAGCAGCTTAAGGGTAGGTTACGAGCAGTACTTC,CASSLRVGYEQYF
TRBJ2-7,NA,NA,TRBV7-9,TGTGCCAGCAGCTCCCAAGCGGCCTACGAGCAGTACTTC,CASSSQAAYEQYF
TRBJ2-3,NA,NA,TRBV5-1,TGCGCCAGCAGCTTTCCTCAAGGGGGCACAGATACGCAGTATTTT,CASSFPQGGTDTQYF
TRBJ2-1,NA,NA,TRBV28,TGTGCCAGCAGTGGGGGTCGAACTGAGCAGTTCTTC,CASSGGRTEQFF
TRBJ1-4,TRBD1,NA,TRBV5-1,TGCGCCAGCAGCTTGATGGGACAGGGAAATGAAAAACTGTTTTTT,CASSLMGQGNEKLFF
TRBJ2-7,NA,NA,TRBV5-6,TGTGCCAGCAGCTTGGGGGGGGCCGGGTACGAGCAGTACTTC,CASSLGGAGYEQYF
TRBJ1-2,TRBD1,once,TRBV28,TGTGCCAGCAGTGCGCCGGACAGGGGATCCTATGGCTACACCTTC,CASSAPDRGSYGYTF
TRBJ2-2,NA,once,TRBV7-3,TGTGCCAGCAGCTTATCAACAGACCGCACCGGGGAGCTGTTTTTT,CASSLSTDRTGELFF
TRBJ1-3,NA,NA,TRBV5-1,TGCGCCAGCAGCTTGGCCGGAGACACCATATATTTT,CASSLAGDTIYF
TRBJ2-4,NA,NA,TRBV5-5,TGTGCCAGCAGCTTGGCAGGGCAGAACATTCAGTACTTC,CASSLAGQNIQYF
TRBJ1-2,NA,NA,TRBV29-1,TGCAGCGTTGGGGTTTCAGGGGAGTATGGCTACACCTTC,CSVGVSGEYGYTF
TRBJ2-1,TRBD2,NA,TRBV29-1,TGCAGCGCCTTTTCGGGACTAGTCTACAATGAGCAGTTCTTC,CSAFSGLVYNEQFF
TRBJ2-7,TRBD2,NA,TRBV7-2,TGTGCCAGCAGCTTGGGGACTAGCGTTTCCTACGAGCAGTACTTC,CASSLGTSVSYEQYF
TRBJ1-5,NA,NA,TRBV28,TGTGCCAGCAGCCAAGGGTCGGTTAGCAATCAGCCCCAGCATTTT,CASSQGSVSNQPQHF
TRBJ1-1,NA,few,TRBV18,TGTGCCAGCTCACCAGACGGTGAAGCTTTCTTT,CASSPDGEAFF
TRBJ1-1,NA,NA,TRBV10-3,TGTGCCATCAGTGAGTCGCCAGGGCCTGACACTGAAGCTTTCTTT,CAISESPGPDTEAFF
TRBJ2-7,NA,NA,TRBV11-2,TGTGCCAGCAGCTTAGACAGGACGGGCGAGCAGTACTTC,CASSLDRTGEQYF
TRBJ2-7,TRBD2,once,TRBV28,TGTGCCAGCAAACTAGCGGGTTCCCACGAGCAGTACTTC,CASKLAGSHEQYF
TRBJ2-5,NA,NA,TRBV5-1,TGCGCCAGCAGCTTGGATGGTGAGACCCAGTACTTC,CASSLDGETQYF
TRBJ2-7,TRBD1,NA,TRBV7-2,TGTGCCAGCAGCCTAGGGGGACAGGGACCCTACGAGCAGTACTTC,CASSLGGQGPYEQYF
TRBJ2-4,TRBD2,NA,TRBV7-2,TGTGCCAGCAGCTCCCGGCTTGGGGGGGGGAAAAACATTCAGTACTTC,CASSSRLGGGKNIQYF
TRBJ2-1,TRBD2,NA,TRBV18,TGTGCCAGCTCACCCTCCGCAGCGGGAGGCGGACAAGAGCAGTTCTTC,CASSPSAAGGGQEQFF
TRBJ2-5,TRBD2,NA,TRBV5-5,TGTGCCAGCTGTCGTCTAGCGGAAGAGACCCAGTACTTC,CASCRLAEETQYF
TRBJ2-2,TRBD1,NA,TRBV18,TGTGCCAGCTCACCGGACAGGGGGCAGTCCACCGGGGAGCTGTTTTTT,CASSPDRGQSTGELFF
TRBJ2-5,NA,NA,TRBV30,TGTGCCTGGACCGAGAGGATTGGTGAGACCCAGTACTTC,CAWTERIGETQYF
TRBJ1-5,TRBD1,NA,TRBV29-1,TGCAGCTACGGACAGGGCGGCAATCAGCCCCAGCATTTT,CSYGQGGNQPQHF
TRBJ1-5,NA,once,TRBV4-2,TGTGCCAGCAGCCAAGAAGGGCAGGGCGGTCAGCCCCAGCATTTT,CASSQEGQGGQPQHF
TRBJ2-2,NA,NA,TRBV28,TGTGCCAGCGGGTTCGAGGGGGGCACCGGGGAGCTGTTTTTT,CASGFEGGTGELFF
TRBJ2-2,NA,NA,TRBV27,TGTGCCAGCAGTCTCTCGTCAGGGTTGAAGCGGAAGGCCGGGGAGCTGTTTTTT,CASSLSSGLKRKAGELFF
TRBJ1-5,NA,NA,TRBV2,TGTGCCAGCAGTGAGGCAGCCGGTGGTCAGCCCCAGCATTTT,CASSEAAGGQPQHF
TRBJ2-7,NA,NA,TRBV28,TGTGCCAGCAGTATGGGGTCAGGGGATATGTACTTC,CASSMGSGDMYF
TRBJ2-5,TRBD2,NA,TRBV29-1,TGCAGCGTGTACGGGACTAGCGGGAGAGAGACCCAGTACTTC,CSVYGTSGRETQYF
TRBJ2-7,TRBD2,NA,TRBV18,TGTGCCAGCTCACCAGTGGGGGGGACGGCGCGAGAGCAGTACTTC,CASSPVGGTAREQYF